The 5 T cell receptor beta chains in this list originate from one sample, sequenced in a study of blood T cell repertoires in COVID-19. Libraries were prepared by immunoSEQ multiplex PCR; TCRdb keeps only in-frame clonotypes and omits some of them. This sample has about 220,000 clones; about 85% occur once, and the top ten carry less than 0.75%. Sequencing was performed on peripheral blood. The receptors here all came from a man aged 35-49 years with acute or convalescent COVID-19.

The rearrangement uses TRBV7-3 and TRBJ2-2; maybe TRBD1 (6 bases). The ends were cut back, 1 base at V and 4 bases at J, with 22 bases in the middle. Germline lookup yields CDR1 SGHTA and CDR2 FQGTGA. The CDR3 sequence is 19 residues long. The CDR3: CASSLNPPTGFGSTGELFF. CDR3 coding DNA: TGTGCCAGCAGCTTAAACCCCCCCACAGGGTTCGGAAGCACCGGGGAGCTGTTTTTT.

The rearrangement uses TRBV19 and TRBJ2-5; perhaps TRBD2 as D (5 bases). The germline V gene has CDR1 LNHDA and CDR2 SQIVND (reference sequence). Trimming took 6 bases from V and 4 from J, leaving 12 bases between them. The CDR3 sequence is 13 residues long. The CDR3 region is CASRARGLETQYF. The CDR3, as DNA: TGTGCCAGTAGGGCCCGAGGGCTAGAGACCCAGTACTTC.

The V call is TRBV6-5, the J call TRBJ1-2; possible D gene TRBD1, 6 bases. There are 14 residues in the CDR3. The ends were cut back, 0 bases at V and 7 bases at J, with 12 bases in the middle. Looked up from germline, CDR1 is MNHEY and CDR2 is SVGAGI. CDR3 coding DNA: TGTGCCAGCAGTTACTCGAAGGGGGAGGGTGGCTACACCTTC. Translating it yields CASSYSKGEGGYTF.

Only one count was recorded for this clone. The rearrangement links TRBV19 to TRBJ1-1; no definite D call. The germline V gene encodes CDR1 LNHDA and CDR2 SQIVND (reference sequence). V lost 4 bases to trimming and J lost 2 bases, with 8 bases between them. CDR3 length: 13 residues. The CDR3 spells CASSTQINTEAFF. The CDR3 DNA is TGTGCCAGTAGTACCCAAATCAACACTGAAGCTTTCTTT.

This clone was detected a few times. V usage is TRBV13 and J usage is TRBJ2-7; a weak D match, TRBD2 (5 bases). Germline values: CDR1 PRHDT, CDR2 FYEKMQ (reference sequence). The CDR3 length is 13 residues. Trimming cost V 6 bases and J 6 bases, with 15 bases left between them. The CDR3 region has the DNA TGTGCCAGCAGGGGCGCACGGGGTGGCGAGCAGTACTTC. This gives the protein CASRGARGGEQYF.